The T cell receptor beta chain described here comes from a study of long-term antiretroviral therapy in people with HIV. The study, taken as a whole, reports: Information on adherence, resistance and therapy changes was unavailable. ART preceded a rise in diversity that nonetheless stayed lower than in transplant donor controls. HIV repertoires covered narrower CDR3 length ranges than controls did.

A v3.0 immunoSEQ assay was performed at survey level. Produced via immunoSEQ multiplex PCR; TCRdb's table is partial and in-frame only. The data show about 20,000 clones, less than 95% seen once. This clone was seen only a few times. The antigen is not known. DNA was extracted from 1-10 million thawed cryopreserved PBMC. Trimming left V 2 bases short and J 2 bases short, with 10 bases between. The germline V gene has CDR1 MNHEY and CDR2 SVGAGI. The CDR3 has 14 amino acids. The material sequenced was unsorted PBMCs, taken approximately 4.5 years before starting antiretroviral therapy. This sequence originates from a woman in her 30s with HIV. The chain links TRBV6-5 to TRBJ2-7; no clear D. The CDR3 DNA reads as TGTGCCAGCAGTTACAATGGCGGTACCTACGAGCAGTACTTC. Translating it yields CASSYNGGTYEQYF.